This T cell receptor beta chain is from a study of shared clonotypes between healthy human individuals (TCRdb year 2020). At the level of the whole study: Two women and a few men aged 18 to 49 years were included in the cohort. To estimate repertoire size and how much clonotypes are shared between individuals, the study performed deep sequencing of blood TCR repertoires from a few healthy adults. Per donor, three plates each were used for CD4 naive and CD4 memory, two for CD8 naive, and one for CD8 memory. To increase sequencing depth and limit assay-specific biases, TCR repertoire library preparation and sequencing were carried out by different laboratories using diverse techniques. Leukapheresis yielded between about 0.94 and 8.9 billion PBMCs per donor.

Points the paper makes about the study in general: The genetic and exposure-history diversity represented was limited by the small number of donors. Based on pairwise subsampling, the degree of clonotype sharing among donors was expected to be affected by sequencing depth. When several donors were compared, the shared fraction of clonotypes was about 5.4% for naive CD4, 3.5% to 4% for naive CD8, 2.3% for memory CD4, and 0.35% to 0.4% for memory CD8. Naive subsets generally had larger estimated clonotype richness than memory subsets did. Compared with non-shared clonotypes, clonotypes shared by all four sorted-subset donors had higher generation probabilities. Sampling was restricted to blood, and TCR repertoires in tissues likely differ from the TCR repertoires found in blood. Incomplete sequencing was indicated by rarefaction of sorted-subset datasets, despite the large sequencing depth.

The donors were healthy, HIV-negative adults with no recently reported acute infections or vaccinations. Every donor was a Caucasian adult living in Nashville, Tennessee, USA. Magnetic negative selection was used to enrich CD4+ T cells, after which naive cells were positively selected on CD45RA and the negative fraction became the memory subset. Blood was obtained by leukapheresis, after which PBMCs were separated by Ficoll-Histopaque density gradient centrifugation and cryopreserved in liquid nitrogen vapor phase. Purity and quantity of every magnetically sorted T cell population were checked by analytical flow cytometry. Genomic DNA was isolated from every sorted fraction and measured by UV absorbance on a Nanodrop 2000c. A word on this clone: The antigen it recognizes is unknown. Per-base quality was not reported, and no clone a single base away is much larger than it.

Using the deep immunoSEQ assay, multiplex PCR amplified TCR CDR3 regions from genomic DNA. For each cell subset, the extracted genomic DNA was distributed evenly across all wells of several immunoSEQ 96-well plates, and each plate served as one replicate. For sorted subsets, roughly 200 ng of genomic DNA, equivalent to 25,000 to 30,000 T cell genomes, went into each replicate PCR. The purified libraries were quantified using a Qubit 3.0 fluorometer, sized with a Bioanalyzer 2100, and then quantified again using the KAPA Library Quantification kit. Every immunoSEQ 96-well plate was sequenced on a separate single-read 150-cycle Illumina NextSeq 550 flow cell. For the original study's pipeline: The immunoSEQ output contained only junctional sequences without quality scores, so filtering could not match that applied to full-length reads. To assign V/J genes and CDR3, sequences were annotated using PyIR, a Python wrapper for IgBLAST v1.9, with IMGT germline references. Reads were filtered out if the reads had weak V/J assignments (E-value above 1e-6), no CDR3, stop codons, out-of-frame junctions, or ambiguous translated residues. V3J clonotypes were defined by identical inferred V gene, J gene, and CDR3 amino acid sequence. Percentage overlap between repertoires was calculated by dividing the number of shared unique clonotypes by the size of the smaller repertoire. RTK rarefaction, the Chao1 estimator, and Recon v2.1 estimates of unobserved clonotypes were used to assess repertoire richness. Generation probabilities for all TCRbeta clonotypes obtained by the gDNA method from a few donors were computed using OLGA. TCRdb limited this immuneACCESS table to in-frame rearrangements with V and J called. A share of clones is missing; checked studies link under half to unresolved V genes, and the rest is unexplained. The V and J calls and clone size are taken from that table; D and trimming were inferred from the DNA. The sample includes approximately 700,000 clones, with around four fifths observed a single time. The ten most abundant clones make up under 2% of the sample.

The sample taken for sequencing was memory CD4+ T cells sorted from blood. In the paper's terms, the cell subset or site label means: CD45RA-negative fraction. The sequence came from a woman aged 25-40 years in good health.

The nucleotide sequence reads TGTGCCAGCAGCTTACAGACCAACACCGGGGAGCTGTTTTTT. Translation gives CASSLQTNTGELFF. This chain is built from TRBV7-7 and TRBJ2-2, with the D gene uncertain. V and J lose 2 bases and 2 bases, and a span of 6 bases separates them. The CDR3 holds 14 amino acids from the cysteine to the phenylalanine. The CDR3 DNA has 42 bases and is translated from base 1. Via the germline V gene (reference sequence), CDR1 is SSHAT and CDR2 FNYEAQ.